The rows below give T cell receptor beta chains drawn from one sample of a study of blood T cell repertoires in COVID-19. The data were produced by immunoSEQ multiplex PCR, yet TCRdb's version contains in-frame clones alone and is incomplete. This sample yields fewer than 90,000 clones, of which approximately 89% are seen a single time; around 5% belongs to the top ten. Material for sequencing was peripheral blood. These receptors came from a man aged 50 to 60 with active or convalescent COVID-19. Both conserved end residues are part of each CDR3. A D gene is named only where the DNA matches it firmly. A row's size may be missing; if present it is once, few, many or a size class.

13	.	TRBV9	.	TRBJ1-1	CASSVQGNTEAFF	TGTGCCAGCAGCGTACAGGGCAACACTGAAGCTTTCTTT
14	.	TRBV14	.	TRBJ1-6	CASSIDRNNSPLHF	TGTGCCAGCAGCATAGACAGAAATAATTCACCCCTCCACTTT
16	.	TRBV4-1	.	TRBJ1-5	CASSQDWGQGHQPQHF	TGCGCCAGCAGCCAAGATTGGGGGCAGGGGCATCAGCCCCAGCATTTT
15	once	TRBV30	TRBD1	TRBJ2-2	CAWKDRAGDTGELFF	TGTGCCTGGAAAGACAGGGCTGGCGACACCGGGGAGCTGTTTTTT
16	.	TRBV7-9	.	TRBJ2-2	CASSSHDRRNTGELFF	TGTGCCAGCAGCTCCCACGACAGGAGGAACACCGGGGAGCTGTTTTTT
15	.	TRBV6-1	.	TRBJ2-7	CASSDRGKSSYEQYF	TGTGCCAGCAGTGACAGGGGAAAGAGCTCCTACGAGCAGTACTTC
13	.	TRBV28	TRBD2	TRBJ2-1	CASSTGTSNEQFF	TGTGCCAGCAGTACCGGGACTAGCAATGAGCAGTTCTTC
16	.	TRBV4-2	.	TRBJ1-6	CASSQELWQVDSPLHF	TGTGCCAGCAGCCAAGAATTGTGGCAGGTCGATTCACCCCTCCACTTT
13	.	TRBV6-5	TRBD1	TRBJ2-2	CASGTGNTGELFF	TGTGCCAGCGGGACAGGGAACACCGGGGAGCTGTTTTTT
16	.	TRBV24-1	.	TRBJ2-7	CATSDLHRGIPYEQYF	TGTGCCACCAGTGATTTGCATCGGGGGATTCCCTACGAGCAGTACTTC